Shown below are 17 T cell receptor beta chains from a single sample sequenced in a study of OX40 agonist ivuxolimab in advanced cancers. Method: immunoSEQ multiplex PCR; TCRdb's copy keeps in-frame clones and lacks some. The sample includes some 98,000 clones, more than 85% of them seen just once. The sample here was CD4+ or CD8+ T cells sorted from blood, taken in a trial of the OX40 agonist ivuxolimab. Receptor source: an adult with an advanced solid tumor such as melanoma, head and neck, liver or kidney cancer.

This chain joins TRBV5-5 and TRBJ1-5; D is ambiguous. From germline, CDR1 is SGHKS and CDR2 YYEKEE (reference sequence). This CDR3 spans 15 amino acids. The V and J ends lost 0 bases and 5 bases respectively, with 12 bases between them. The CDR3 here is CASSLAPDTYQPQHF. CDR3 nucleotides: TGTGCCAGCAGCTTGGCCCCAGACACCTATCAGCCCCAGCATTTT.

The rearrangement uses TRBV18 and TRBJ2-3; D uncertain. In germline, CDR1 is KGHSH, CDR2 LQKENI. Trimming shortened V by 3 bases and J by 5 bases, and 9 bases separated the two germline ends. This CDR3 is 13 amino acids long. As DNA, the CDR3 is TGTGCCAGCTCACCCGACCCGGGAGATACGCAGTATTTT. Residues: CASSPDPGDTQYF.

The chain links TRBV6-6 to TRBJ1-5; TRBD1 matches at 7 bases. The CDR3 contains 15 residues. V lost 5 bases, J lost 2 bases, and 6 bases stayed unmatched. The germline V gene has CDR1 MNHNY and CDR2 SVGAGI (reference sequence). This chain's CDR3 is CASSNKGAGNQPQHF. Here the CDR3 DNA reads TGTGCCAGCAGTAACAAGGGGGCAGGCAATCAGCCCCAGCATTTT.

The rearrangement joins TRBV6-5 to TRBJ2-5; 8 bases agree with TRBD2. Looked up from germline, CDR1 is MNHEY and CDR2 is SVGAGI. This CDR3 contains 15 residues. V trimming: 3 bases; J trimming: 3 bases; junction bases outside the gene matches: 6. CDR3 in amino acids: CASSYGGGRKETQYF. DNA for the CDR3: TGTGCCAGCAGTTATGGCGGGGGGCGTAAAGAGACCCAGTACTTC.

The chain couples TRBV18 to TRBJ2-7, with D unresolved. CDR1 and CDR2 from the germline V gene are KGHSH and LQKENI. V was clipped by 3 bases and J by 5 bases, with 11 bases between them. This CDR3 spans 13 amino acids. CDR3 amino acids: CASSPAVGDEQYV. CDR3 DNA: TGTGCCAGCTCACCGGCGGTAGGCGACGAGCAGTACGTC.

The V call is TRBV6-6, the J call TRBJ1-6; 7 bases align to TRBD1. The germline gives CDR1 MNHNY, CDR2 SVGAGI (reference sequence). Trimming at V came to 2 bases and at J to 7 bases, leaving 5 bases not matched to a gene. The CDR3 is made up of 15 amino acids. The CDR3 loop is CASSYHRDSNSPLHF. The CDR3 DNA sequence: TGTGCCAGCAGTTACCACCGGGACAGCAATTCACCCCTCCACTTT.

This rearrangement joins TRBV30 to TRBJ2-3; D is possibly TRBD1 (6 bases). Germline V CDR1 and CDR2: GTSNPN, SVGIG (reference sequence). V lost 3 bases and J 4 bases, leaving 11 bases between the germline ends. The length of the CDR3 is 13 residues. The CDR3 nucleotides read TGTGCCTGGAGCCAGGGGAAGGCAGATACGCAGTATTTT. Amino acid sequence: CAWSQGKADTQYF.

The gene calls are TRBV30 and TRBJ2-1, with TRBD2 identical over 14 bases. V gave up 0 bases and J gave up 4 bases; unmatched junction bases: 5. Germline V gene sequence: CDR1 GTSNPN, CDR2 SVGIG (reference sequence). CDR3 size: 17 residues. The CDR3 here is CAWSVLGTSGSYNEQFF. The CDR3 region has the DNA TGTGCCTGGAGTGTACTTGGGACTAGCGGGAGTTACAATGAGCAGTTCTTC.

This chain joins TRBV21-1 and TRBJ1-3. TRBV21-1 counts as a pseudogene. CDR3 length: 14 residues. The CDR3, as DNA: TGTGCCAGCAGCAAAGTCTTCTCTGGAAACACCATATATTTT. Translated: CASSKVFSGNTIYF.

The J gene is TRBJ2-1, the V gene TRBV7-3; TRBD2 matches at 13 bases. V lost 6 bases, J lost 8 bases, and 7 bases stayed unmatched. The germline V gene has CDR1 SGHTA and CDR2 FQGTGA. The CDR3 is 15 amino acids. The CDR3 DNA sequence: TGTGCCAGCAGTCGGACTAGCGGGAGTGGTGATGAGCAGTTCTTC. It encodes CASSRTSGSGDEQFF.

The CDR3 loop is CASSTGLGNSPLHF. The CDR3 DNA follows: TGCGCCAGCAGCACTGGACTAGGTAATTCACCCCTCCACTTT. The chain recombines TRBV5-1 with TRBJ1-6; D remains unclear. The CDR3 has 14 amino acids. Trimming cost V 4 bases and J 6 bases, with 11 bases left between them. Per germline, CDR1 SGHRS and CDR2 YFSETQ.

CDR3 protein: CASSLDWTVTGELFF. The CDR3 DNA is TGTGCCAGCAGCTTAGATTGGACAGTCACCGGGGAGCTGTTTTTT. This chain connects TRBV11-2 to TRBJ2-2, with D possibly being TRBD1 (6 bases). There are 15 residues in the CDR3. Trimming pared 0 bases from V and 4 bases from J, leaving 9 bases between. Germline V gives CDR1 SGHAT, CDR2 FQNNGV. Full variable domain (rest looked up from reference TRBV11-2 and TRBJ2-2): EAGVAQSPRYKIIEKRQSVAFWCNPISGHATLYWYQQILGQGPKLLIQFQNNGVVDDSQLPKDRFSAERLKGVDSTLKIQPAKLEDSAVYLCASSLDWTVTGELFFGEGSRLTVL.

V is TRBV27 and J is TRBJ2-5; D tentatively fits TRBD1 or TRBD2 (5 bases each). The germline V and J ends were trimmed by 6 bases and 4 bases, with 18 bases remaining between them. The length of the CDR3 is 15 residues. The germline V gene has CDR1 MNHEY and CDR2 SMNVEV (reference sequence). CDR3 in amino acids: CASRYYHRGLETQYF. CDR3 coding DNA: TGTGCCAGCAGATACTATCATCGGGGCTTAGAGACCCAGTACTTC.

This chain connects TRBV6-5 to TRBJ2-3, with D unclear. V gave up 4 bases and J gave up 1 base, with 6 bases separating them. The CDR3 consists of 13 residues. CDR1 MNHEY and CDR2 SVGAGI come from the germline V gene. The CDR3 DNA follows: TGTGCCAGCAGTTTCGACCGCACAGATACGCAGTATTTT. Amino acid sequence: CASSFDRTDTQYF.

V and J are TRBV4-3 and TRBJ1-5; unclear D gene. The CDR3 consists of 13 residues. V lost 0 bases and J lost 5, with 5 bases in between. Germline lookup yields CDR1 LGHNA and CDR2 YSLEER. CDR3 sequence (DNA): TGCGCCAGCAGCCAAGATTTTGATCAGCCCCAGCATTTT. Translation gives CASSQDFDQPQHF.

The chain links TRBV5-1 to TRBJ1-1; perhaps TRBD1 as D (5 bases). CDR1 is SGHRS and CDR2 is YFSETQ in the germline V gene. CDR3 size: 13 residues. Trimming removed 4 bases from V and 12 bases from J, with 19 bases in between. The CDR3 loop is CASSGDVTGATFF. The CDR3 DNA reads as TGCGCCAGCAGCGGGGACGTGACCGGGGCGACTTTCTTT.

This chain uses TRBV6-6 with TRBJ2-7; a possible D gene is TRBD2 (6 bases). Trimming removed 11 bases at V and 6 bases at J, with 17 bases between. The CDR3 loop spans 12 amino acids. Germline CDR1 and CDR2: MNHNY and SVGAGI (reference sequence). CDR3 in amino acids: CASGRGGGEQYV. The CDR3 coding sequence is TGTGCCTCCGGGCGGGGAGGCGGCGAGCAGTACGTC.